This entry is about one TCR beta chain. Sequencing used immunoSEQ multiplex PCR; TCRdb keeps in-frame clones, though not all of them. The data show 75,000 to 100,000 clones, 86% seen once. Treatment of the sample: preoperative locoregional IRX-2 cytokine immunotherapy. Samples came from a phase Ib trial of preoperative locoregional IRX-2 cytokine immunotherapy. CDR1 and CDR2 (germline): GTSNPN, SVGIG (reference sequence). V was trimmed by 0 bases and J by 12 bases, leaving 8 bases between them. This CDR3 comprises 11 residues. The sample originates from a study of preoperative IRX-2 immunotherapy in early breast cancer.

The chain recombines TRBV30 with TRBJ1-4; D perhaps matches TRBD1 (5 bases). The specimen was tumor tissue, collected after IRX-2 immunotherapy. The receptor's source is a human donor with breast cancer. CDR3 sequence reads: CAWSVRDELFF. CDR3 sequence (DNA): TGTGCCTGGAGTGTACGGGACGAACTGTTTTTT.